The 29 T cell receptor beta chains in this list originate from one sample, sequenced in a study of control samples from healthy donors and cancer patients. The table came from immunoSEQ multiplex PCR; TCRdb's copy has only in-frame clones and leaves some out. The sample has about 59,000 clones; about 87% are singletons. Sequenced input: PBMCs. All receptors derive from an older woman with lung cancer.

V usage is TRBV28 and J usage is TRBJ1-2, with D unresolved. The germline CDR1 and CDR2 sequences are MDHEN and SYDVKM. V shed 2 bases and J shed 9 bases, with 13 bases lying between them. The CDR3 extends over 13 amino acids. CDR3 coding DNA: TGTGCCAGCAGTTTACCAGTGGTGCGGAGCTACACCTTC. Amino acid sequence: CASSLPVVRSYTF.

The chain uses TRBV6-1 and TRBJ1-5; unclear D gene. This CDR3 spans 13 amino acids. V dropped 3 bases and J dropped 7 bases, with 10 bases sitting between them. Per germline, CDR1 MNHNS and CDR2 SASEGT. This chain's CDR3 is CASSEGHGQPQHF. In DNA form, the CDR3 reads TGTGCCAGCAGTGAGGGCCATGGCCAGCCCCAGCATTTT.

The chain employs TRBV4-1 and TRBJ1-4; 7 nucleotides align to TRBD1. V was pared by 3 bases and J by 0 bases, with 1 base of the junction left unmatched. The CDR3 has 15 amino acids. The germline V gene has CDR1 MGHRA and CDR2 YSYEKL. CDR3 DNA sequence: TGCGCCAGCAGCCAGGGACAGACAACTAATGAAAAACTGTTTTTT. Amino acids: CASSQGQTTNEKLFF.

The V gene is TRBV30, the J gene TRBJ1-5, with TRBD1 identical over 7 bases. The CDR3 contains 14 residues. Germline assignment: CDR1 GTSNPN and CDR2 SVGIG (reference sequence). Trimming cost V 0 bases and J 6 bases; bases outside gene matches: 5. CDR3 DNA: TGTGCCTGGAGTGTCGACAGGGCCACTCAGCCCCAGCATTTT. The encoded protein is CAWSVDRATQPQHF.

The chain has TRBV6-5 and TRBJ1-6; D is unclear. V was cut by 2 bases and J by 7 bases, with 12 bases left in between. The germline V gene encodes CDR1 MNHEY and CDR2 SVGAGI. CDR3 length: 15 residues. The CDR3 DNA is TGTGCCAGCAGTTACAGCCGGACGAGAAATTCACCCCTCCACTTT. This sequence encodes CASSYSRTRNSPLHF.

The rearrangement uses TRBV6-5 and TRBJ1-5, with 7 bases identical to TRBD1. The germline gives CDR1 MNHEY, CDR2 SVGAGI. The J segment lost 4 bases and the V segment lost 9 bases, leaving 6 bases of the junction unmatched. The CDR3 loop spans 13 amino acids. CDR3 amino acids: CARHTGDNQPQHF. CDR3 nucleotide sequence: TGTGCCAGACACACAGGGGATAATCAGCCCCAGCATTTT.

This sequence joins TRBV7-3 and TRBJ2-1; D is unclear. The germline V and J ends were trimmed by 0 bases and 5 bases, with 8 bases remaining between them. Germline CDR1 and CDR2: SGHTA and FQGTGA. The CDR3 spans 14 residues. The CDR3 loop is CASSLTPANNEQFF. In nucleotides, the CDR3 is TGTGCCAGCAGCTTAACGCCAGCTAACAATGAGCAGTTCTTC.

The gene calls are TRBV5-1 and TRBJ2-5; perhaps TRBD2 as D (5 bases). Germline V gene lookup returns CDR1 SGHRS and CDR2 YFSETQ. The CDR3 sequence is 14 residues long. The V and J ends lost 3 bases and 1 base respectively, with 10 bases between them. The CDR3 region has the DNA TGCGCCAGCAGCTCCGGTGGGAGCCAAGAGACCCAGTACTTC. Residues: CASSSGGSQETQYF.

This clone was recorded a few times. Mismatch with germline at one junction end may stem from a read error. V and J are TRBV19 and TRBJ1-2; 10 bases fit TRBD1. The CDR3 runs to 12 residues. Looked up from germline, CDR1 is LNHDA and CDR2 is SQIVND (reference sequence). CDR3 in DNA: TGCGGGACAGGGGATGTGAACTATGGCTACACCTTC. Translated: CGTGDVNYGYTF. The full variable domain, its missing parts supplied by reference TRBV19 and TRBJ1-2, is DGGITQSPKYLFRKEGQNVTLSCEQNLNHDAMYWYRQDPGQGLRLIYYSQIVNDFQKGDIAEGYSVSREKKESFPLTVTSAQKNPTAFYLCGTGDVNYGYTFGSGTRLTVV.

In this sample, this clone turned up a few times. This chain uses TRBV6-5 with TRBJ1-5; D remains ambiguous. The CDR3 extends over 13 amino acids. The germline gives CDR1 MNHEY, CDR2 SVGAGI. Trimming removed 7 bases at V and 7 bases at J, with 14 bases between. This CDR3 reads CASKKGARQPQHF. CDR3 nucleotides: TGTGCCAGCAAGAAGGGCGCGAGGCAGCCCCAGCATTTT.

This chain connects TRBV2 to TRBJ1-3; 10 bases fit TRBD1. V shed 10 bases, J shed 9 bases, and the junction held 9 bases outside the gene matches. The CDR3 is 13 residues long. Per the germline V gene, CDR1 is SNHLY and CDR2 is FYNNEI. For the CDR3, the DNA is TGTGCCATCCTGGGTCGGACAGGGGGCACCATATATTTT. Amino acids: CAILGRTGGTIYF.

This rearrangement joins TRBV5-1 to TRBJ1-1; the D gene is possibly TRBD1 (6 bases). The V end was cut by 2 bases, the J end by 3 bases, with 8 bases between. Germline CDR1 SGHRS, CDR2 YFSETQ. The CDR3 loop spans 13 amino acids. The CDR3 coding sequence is TGCGCCAGCAGCTTTAGACAGGACACTGAAGCTTTCTTT. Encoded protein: CASSFRQDTEAFF.

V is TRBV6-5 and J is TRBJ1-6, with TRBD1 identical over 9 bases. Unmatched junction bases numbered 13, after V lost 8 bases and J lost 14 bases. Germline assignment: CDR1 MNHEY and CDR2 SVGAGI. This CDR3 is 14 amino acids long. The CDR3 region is CASRSGQGRGALHF. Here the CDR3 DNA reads TGTGCCAGCCGTTCGGGACAGGGTAGAGGGGCCCTCCACTTT.

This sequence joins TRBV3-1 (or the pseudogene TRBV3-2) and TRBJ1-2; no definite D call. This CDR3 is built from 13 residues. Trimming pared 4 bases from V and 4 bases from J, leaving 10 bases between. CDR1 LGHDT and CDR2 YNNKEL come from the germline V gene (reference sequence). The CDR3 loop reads CASSPSTSYGYTF. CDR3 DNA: TGTGCCAGCAGCCCCTCTACTAGCTATGGCTACACCTTC.

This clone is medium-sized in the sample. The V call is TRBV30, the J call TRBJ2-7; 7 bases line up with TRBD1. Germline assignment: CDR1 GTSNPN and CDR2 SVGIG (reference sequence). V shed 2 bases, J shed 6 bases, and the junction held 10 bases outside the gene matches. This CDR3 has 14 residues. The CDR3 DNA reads TGTGCCTGGAGTTTGGGACAGCCACTGGGCGAGCAGTACTTC. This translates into CAWSLGQPLGEQYF.

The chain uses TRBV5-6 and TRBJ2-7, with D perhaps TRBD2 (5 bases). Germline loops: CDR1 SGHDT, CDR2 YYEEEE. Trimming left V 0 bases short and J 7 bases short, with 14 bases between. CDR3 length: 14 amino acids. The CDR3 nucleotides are TGTGCCAGCAGCTTGGCCGGGCCCTCGGGGGAGCAGTACTTC. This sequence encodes CASSLAGPSGEQYF.

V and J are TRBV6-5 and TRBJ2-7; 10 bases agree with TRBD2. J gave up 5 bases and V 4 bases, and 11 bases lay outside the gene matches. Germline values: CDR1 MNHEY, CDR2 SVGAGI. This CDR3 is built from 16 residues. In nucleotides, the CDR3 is TGTGCCAGCAGTTGGGGAAGCGGGAGGGCCGGGGACGAGCAGTACTTC. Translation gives CASSWGSGRAGDEQYF.

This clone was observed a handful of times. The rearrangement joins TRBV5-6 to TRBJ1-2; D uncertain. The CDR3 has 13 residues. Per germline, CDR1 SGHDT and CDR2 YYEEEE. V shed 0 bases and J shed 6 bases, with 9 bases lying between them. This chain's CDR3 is CASSLVYVDGYTF. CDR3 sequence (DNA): TGTGCCAGCAGCTTGGTATATGTGGATGGCTACACCTTC.

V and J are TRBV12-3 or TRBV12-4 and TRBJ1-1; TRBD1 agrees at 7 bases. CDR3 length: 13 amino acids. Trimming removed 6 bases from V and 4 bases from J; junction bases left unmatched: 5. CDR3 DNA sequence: TGTGCCAGCAGGTTGACAGGGACCACTGAAGCTTTCTTT. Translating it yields CASRLTGTTEAFF.

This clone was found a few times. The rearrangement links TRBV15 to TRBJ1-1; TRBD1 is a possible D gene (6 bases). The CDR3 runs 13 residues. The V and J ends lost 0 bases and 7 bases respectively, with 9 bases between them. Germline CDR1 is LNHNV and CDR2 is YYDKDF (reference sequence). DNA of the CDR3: TGTGCCACCAGCAGAGATCACAGGGTTGAAGCTTTCTTT. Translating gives CATSRDHRVEAFF.

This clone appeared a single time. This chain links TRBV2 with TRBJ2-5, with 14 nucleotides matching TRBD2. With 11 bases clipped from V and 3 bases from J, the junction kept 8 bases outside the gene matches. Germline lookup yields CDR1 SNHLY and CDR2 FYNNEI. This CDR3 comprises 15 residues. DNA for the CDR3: TGTGCCGACCGGGGACTAGCGGGAGCCAAAGAGACCCAGTACTTC. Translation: CADRGLAGAKETQYF.

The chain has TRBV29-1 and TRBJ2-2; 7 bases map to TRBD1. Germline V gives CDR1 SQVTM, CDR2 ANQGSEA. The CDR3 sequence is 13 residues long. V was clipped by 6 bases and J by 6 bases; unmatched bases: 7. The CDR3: CSVGNTGAGELFF. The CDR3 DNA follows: TGCAGCGTGGGGAATACAGGGGCCGGGGAGCTGTTTTTT.

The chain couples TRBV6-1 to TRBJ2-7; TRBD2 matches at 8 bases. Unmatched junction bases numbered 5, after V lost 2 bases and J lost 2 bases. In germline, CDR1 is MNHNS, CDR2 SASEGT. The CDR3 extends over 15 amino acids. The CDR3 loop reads CASSEWRGATYEQYF. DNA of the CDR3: TGTGCCAGCAGTGAATGGCGGGGGGCCACCTACGAGCAGTACTTC.

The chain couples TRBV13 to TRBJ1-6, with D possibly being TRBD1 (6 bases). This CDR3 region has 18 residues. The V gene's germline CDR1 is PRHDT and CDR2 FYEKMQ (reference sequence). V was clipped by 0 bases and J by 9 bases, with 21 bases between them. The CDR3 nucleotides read TGTGCCAGCAGCTTAGGTTTTCAGGGGATGTCTCGGGGTTCACCCCTCCACTTT. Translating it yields CASSLGFQGMSRGSPLHF.

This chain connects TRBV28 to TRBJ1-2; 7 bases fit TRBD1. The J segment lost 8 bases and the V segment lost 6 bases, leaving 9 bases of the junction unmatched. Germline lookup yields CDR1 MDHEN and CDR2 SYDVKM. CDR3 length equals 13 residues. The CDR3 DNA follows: TGTGCCAGCAGCTCCCGGGACAGAGAGGGCTACACCTTC. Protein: CASSSRDREGYTF.

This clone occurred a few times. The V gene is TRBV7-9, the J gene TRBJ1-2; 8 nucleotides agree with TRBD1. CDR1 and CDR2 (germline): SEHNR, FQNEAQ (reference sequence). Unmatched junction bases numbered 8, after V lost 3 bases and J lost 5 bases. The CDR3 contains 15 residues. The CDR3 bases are TGTGCCAGCAGCTTTCTTTTGACAGGGGCATATGGCTACACCTTC. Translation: CASSFLLTGAYGYTF.

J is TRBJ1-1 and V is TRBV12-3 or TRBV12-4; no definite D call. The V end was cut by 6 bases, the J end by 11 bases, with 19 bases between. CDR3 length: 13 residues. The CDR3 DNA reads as TGTGCCAGCAGCCCATCCTCGGTCGCGGTGGCTTTCTTT. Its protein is CASSPSSVAVAFF.

The CDR3 DNA is TGCAGCGTTGACTCGGCGGGAATCGCCTACAATGAGCAGTTCTTC. Translating gives CSVDSAGIAYNEQFF. The V and J genes are TRBV29-1 and TRBJ2-1; D may be TRBD2 (6 bases). The CDR3 spans 15 residues. V was pared by 3 bases and J by 2 bases, with 14 bases between. Germline values: CDR1 SQVTM, CDR2 ANQGSEA.

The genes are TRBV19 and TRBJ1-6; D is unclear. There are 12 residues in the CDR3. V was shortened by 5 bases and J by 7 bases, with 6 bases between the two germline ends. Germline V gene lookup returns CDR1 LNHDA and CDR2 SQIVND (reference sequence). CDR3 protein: CASSEENSPLHF. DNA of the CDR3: TGTGCCAGTAGTGAGGAGAATTCACCCCTCCACTTT. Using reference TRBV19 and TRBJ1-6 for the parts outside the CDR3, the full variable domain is DGGITQSPKYLFRKEGQNVTLSCEQNLNHDAMYWYRQDPGQGLRLIYYSQIVNDFQKGDIAEGYSVSREKKESFPLTVTSAQKNPTAFYLCASSEENSPLHFGNGTRLTVT.